This T cell receptor (beta chain) was sequenced in a study of cytomegalovirus exposure and HLA in healthy donors. Amplification used 60 Vbeta primers and 13 Jbeta primers. TCRdb's copy holds only in-frame clones and misses some; the assay was immunoSEQ multiplex PCR. The data contain approximately 120,000 clones, 60% to 85% of them singletons. V was clipped by 5 bases and J by 0 bases; unmatched bases: 11. This CDR3 comprises 17 residues. Per germline, CDR1 SGHRS and CDR2 YFSETQ. The V gene is TRBV5-1, the J gene TRBJ1-1; 9 nucleotides agree with TRBD1. This TCR came from a female donor in good health and CMV-seronegative. The material sequenced was PBMCs. This CDR3 reads CASSRTGVFGMNTEAFF. For the CDR3, the DNA is TGCGCCAGCAGTCGGACAGGGGTGTTCGGGATGAACACTGAAGCTTTCTTT. The full variable domain, its missing parts supplied by reference TRBV5-1 and TRBJ1-1, is KAGVTQTPRYLIKTRGQQVTLSCSPISGHRSVSWYQQTPGQGLQFLFEYFSETQRNKGNFPGRFSGRQFSNSRSEMNVSTLELGDSALYLCASSRTGVFGMNTEAFFGQGTRLTVV.